The 17 T cell receptor beta chains below were found in one sample sequenced in a study of OX40 agonist ivuxolimab in advanced cancers. Some clones are missing from TCRdb's copy, which holds only in-frame ones; the method was immunoSEQ multiplex PCR. This sample carries over 65,000 clones, about 80% of them seen once, and the ten largest clones take 0.4% to 0.55%. The sample in question was CD4+ or CD8+ T cells sorted from blood, obtained in a trial of the OX40 agonist ivuxolimab. Receptor source: an adult with an advanced solid tumor such as melanoma, head and neck, liver or kidney cancer.

V and J are TRBV19 and TRBJ2-1; 9 bases agree with TRBD2. The CDR3 is made up of 16 amino acids. Germline V lookup: CDR1 LNHDA, CDR2 SQIVND (reference sequence). The J segment lost 4 bases and the V segment lost 6 bases, leaving 10 bases of the junction unmatched. The CDR3 nucleotides are TGTGCCAGTAGAACAACCGGGACTAGCCTGTACAATGAGCAGTTCTTC. This codes for CASRTTGTSLYNEQFF.

This clone was observed once. V and J are TRBV5-4 and TRBJ1-2, with TRBD1 as a possible D gene (6 bases). Germline V CDR1 and CDR2: SGHNT, YYREEE (reference sequence). With 4 bases removed from V and 2 bases from J, the gap between germline ends came to 21 bases. The CDR3 loop spans 17 amino acids. This CDR3 reads CASSRGQLSVSNYGYTF. CDR3 DNA: TGTGCCAGCAGCCGAGGACAGTTAAGCGTGTCCAACTATGGCTACACCTTC. Complete variable domain (other parts from reference TRBV5-4 and TRBJ1-2): ETGVTQSPTHLIKTRGQQVTLRCSSQSGHNTVSWYQQALGQGPQFIFQYYREEENGRGNFPPRFSGLQFPNYSSELNVNALELDDSALYLCASSRGQLSVSNYGYTFGSGTRLTVV.

This rearrangement joins TRBV9 to TRBJ2-4, with D possibly being TRBD1 (5 bases). The CDR3 consists of 15 residues. V was clipped by 4 bases and J by 5 bases, with 16 bases between them. The germline CDR1 and CDR2 sequences are SGDLS and YYNGEE. CDR3 sequence (DNA): TGTGCCAGCAGCAGACAGCCGGGCCTGGAAAACATTCAGTACTTC. Its translation is CASSRQPGLENIQYF. Drawing the rest from reference TRBV9 and TRBJ2-4, the complete variable domain is DSGVTQTPKHLITATGQRVTLRCSPRSGDLSVYWYQQSLDQGLQFLIQYYNGEERAKGNILERFSAQQFPDLHSELNLSSLELGDSALYFCASSRQPGLENIQYFGAGTRLSVL.

The J gene is TRBJ2-7, the V gene TRBV6-5; the D gene is possibly TRBD2 (6 bases). The germline gives CDR1 MNHEY, CDR2 SVGAGI. The CDR3 loop spans 16 amino acids. The V end lost 0 bases, the J end lost 3 bases, and 15 bases lay between the germline ends. The CDR3 DNA reads TGTGCCAGCAGTTACTCCGCCTCTAGCGAATTCTACGAGCAGTACTTC. It specifies CASSYSASSEFYEQYF.

The V and J genes are TRBV28 and TRBJ2-3, with TRBD2 identical over 10 bases. Germline CDR1 MDHEN, CDR2 SYDVKM. There are 16 residues in the CDR3. J lost 6 bases, V lost 4 bases, and 10 bases had no gene match. CDR3 in DNA: TGTGCCAGCAGTTGGACTAGCGGAGGGTCCATGGATACGCAGTATTTT. Translation gives CASSWTSGGSMDTQYF.

Written as DNA, the CDR3 is TGTGCCAGCAGCTTAAGTTCAGCAGATACGCAGTATTTT. It translates to CASSLSSADTQYF. The chain joins TRBV7-6 to TRBJ2-3; unclear D gene. Trimming took 2 bases from V and 4 from J, leaving 7 bases between them. CDR3 length equals 13 residues. Germline-derived CDR1 and CDR2 are SGHVS and FNYEAQ.

This sequence joins TRBV6-6 and TRBJ2-5; D unclear. V lost 4 bases and J 5 bases, leaving 14 bases between the germline ends. Per germline, CDR1 MNHNY and CDR2 SVGAGI (reference sequence). CDR3 length equals 14 residues. The CDR3 sequence: CASSWMELRETQYF. CDR3 in DNA: TGTGCCAGCAGTTGGATGGAACTTCGGGAGACCCAGTACTTC.

CDR3 amino acids: CASSHQTNYGYTF. As DNA, the CDR3 is TGTGCCAGCAGCCATCAGACGAACTATGGCTACACCTTC. V and J are TRBV11-1 and TRBJ1-2; no reliable D call. There are 13 residues in the CDR3. V gave up 5 bases and J gave up 2 bases, with 9 bases separating them. The germline CDR1 and CDR2 sequences are SGHAT and FQDESV (reference sequence).

This chain joins TRBV10-2 and TRBJ2-2, with D possibly matching TRBD2 (5 bases). V lost 3 bases to trimming and J lost 3 bases, with 20 bases between them. CDR3 length: 18 amino acids. Looked up from germline, CDR1 is WSHSY and CDR2 is SAAADI. Written as DNA, the CDR3 is TGCGCCAGCAGTGAACTGCTACTAGGAGGCGTCGACACCGGGGAGCTGTTTTTT. Translated: CASSELLLGGVDTGELFF.

The chain combines TRBV5-1 with TRBJ1-4, with D possibly matching TRBD1 (5 bases). The CDR3 is 15 residues long. Per germline, CDR1 SGHRS and CDR2 YFSETQ. Trimming took 8 bases from V and 0 from J, leaving 14 bases between them. CDR3 sequence (DNA): TGCGCCAGTCGGGACGTTGGTGCAACTAATGAAAAACTGTTTTTT. Amino acid sequence: CASRDVGATNEKLFF.

Only one count was recorded for this clone. This chain uses TRBV19 with TRBJ2-7, with D perhaps matching TRBD2 (5 bases). Trimming shortened V by 5 bases and J by 3 bases, and 17 bases separated the two germline ends. Germline V gene sequence: CDR1 LNHDA, CDR2 SQIVND (reference sequence). The CDR3 extends over 15 amino acids. For the CDR3, the DNA is TGTGCCAGTAGTCCTCAAGCGGAGATCGGCTACGAGCAGTACTTC. Protein product: CASSPQAEIGYEQYF. Variable domain in full (rest from reference TRBV19 and TRBJ2-7): DGGITQSPKYLFRKEGQNVTLSCEQNLNHDAMYWYRQDPGQGLRLIYYSQIVNDFQKGDIAEGYSVSREKKESFPLTVTSAQKNPTAFYLCASSPQAEIGYEQYFGPGTRLTVT.

The V call is TRBV2, the J call TRBJ2-7; D is ambiguous. The CDR3 contains 14 residues. Germline CDR1 is SNHLY and CDR2 is FYNNEI. Deletions cut 3 bases from V and 0 bases from J, with 9 bases between. The CDR3 nucleotides are TGTGCCAGCAGTGATGAGGAACTCTCCTACGAGCAGTACTTC. It translates to CASSDEELSYEQYF.

This clone was counted only a few times. The DNA is left out, because the CDR3 cannot be placed on it with certainty; the CDR3 is given as TCRdb lists it. V is TRBV7-2 and J is TRBJ2-1; whether TRBD2, the table's D call, matches the DNA was not checked. The CDR3 adds up to 15 amino acids, both ends counted. Germline CDR1 and CDR2: SGHTA and FQGNSA. The CDR3 sequence: CASSSSTRSYNEQFF.

About this clone: This sample includes further DNA sequences coding for the same CDR3. The genes are TRBV5-1 and TRBJ1-2; D gene uncertain. Germline assignment: CDR1 SGHRS and CDR2 YFSETQ. This CDR3 contains 14 residues. V gave up 0 bases and J gave up 0 bases, with 6 bases separating them. CDR3 sequence: CASSLGQSNYGYTF. The CDR3, as DNA: TGCGCCAGCAGCTTGGGGCAGTCTAACTATGGCTACACCTTC.

The chain is built from TRBV28 and TRBJ2-7, with D perhaps matching TRBD2 (6 bases). CDR3 size: 13 residues. Trimming took 5 bases from V and 0 from J, leaving 8 bases between them. Per the germline V gene, CDR1 is MDHEN and CDR2 is SYDVKM. CDR3 DNA: TGTGCCAGCAGTGCGGGACCCTCCTACGAGCAGTACTTC. Its translation: CASSAGPSYEQYF.

This rearrangement joins TRBV28 to TRBJ1-1; maybe TRBD1 (6 bases). The CDR3 runs to 15 residues. The V and J ends lost 6 bases and 1 base respectively, with 15 bases between them. The germline V gene has CDR1 MDHEN and CDR2 SYDVKM. In DNA, the CDR3 is TGTGCCAGCAGCCGTACAGGGCTGGGGAACACTGAAGCTTTCTTT. It encodes CASSRTGLGNTEAFF.

The chain links TRBV18 to TRBJ1-1, with D possibly TRBD1 on 6 matching bases. The V gene's germline CDR1 is KGHSH and CDR2 LQKENI. This CDR3 has 17 residues. The V end was cut by 1 base, the J end by 5 bases, with 20 bases between. CDR3 DNA sequence: TGTGCCAGCTCACCACAGGGGGAAAGACTTAAGGGGACTGAAGCTTTCTTT. This sequence encodes CASSPQGERLKGTEAFF.